This is a list of T cell receptor beta chains from one sample in a study of cytomegalovirus exposure and HLA in healthy donors. Profiling relied on immunoSEQ multiplex PCR, and the TCRdb table lists in-frame clones only, not all of them. The sample carries roughly 120,000 clones, roughly 62% recorded once. The sequenced sample was PBMCs. The receptors come from a man between 25 and 39 years old in good health and CMV-seropositive. The CDR3 runs from the conserved cysteine through the conserved F or W. D genes are given only for firm matches. Size values are once, few and many counts, or a class for expanded clones, and some rows have none.

V: TRBV2
J: TRBJ1-1
size: few
D: .
CDR3: CASSETQFEAFF
DNA: TGTGCCAGCAGTGAAACACAGTTTGAAGCTTTCTTT

V: TRBV20-1
J: TRBJ2-5
size: .
D: .
CDR3: CSAGWRETQYF
DNA: TGCAGTGCTGGGTGGAGGGAGACCCAGTACTTC

V: TRBV18
J: TRBJ2-5
size: few
D: TRBD1
CDR3: CASSPDRAGETQYF
DNA: TGTGCCAGCTCACCGGACAGGGCCGGGGAGACCCAGTACTTC

V: TRBV6-5
J: TRBJ2-7
size: .
D: TRBD2
CDR3: CASAVTGGGGYEQYF
DNA: TGTGCCAGCGCAGTTACCGGGGGGGGAGGGTACGAGCAGTACTTC

V: TRBV5-5
J: TRBJ1-2
size: .
D: .
CDR3: CASSLDPAVVDLGYTF
DNA: TGTGCCAGCAGCTTGGACCCCGCGGTCGTTGATCTGGGCTACACCTTC

V: TRBV7-9
J: TRBJ2-1
size: .
D: .
CDR3: CSSSPEHSNEQFF
DNA: TGTTCCAGCAGCCCCGAGCATTCAAATGAGCAGTTCTTC

V: TRBV13
J: TRBJ2-7
size: few
D: .
CDR3: CASSRGWSEQYF
DNA: TGTGCCAGCAGCCGTGGCTGGTCCGAGCAGTACTTC

V: TRBV28
J: TRBJ1-2
size: .
D: TRBD1
CDR3: CASSLRQGYGYTF
DNA: TGTGCCAGCAGTTTAAGACAGGGATATGGCTACACCTTC

V: TRBV6-1
J: TRBJ2-1
size: .
D: TRBD2
CDR3: CASSGTLAGGYNEQFF
DNA: TGTGCCAGCAGTGGAACACTAGCGGGAGGGTACAATGAGCAGTTCTTC

V: TRBV13
J: TRBJ2-1
size: .
D: .
CDR3: CASSPLIGGAGYNEQFF
DNA: TGTGCCAGCAGCCCCCTAATAGGTGGGGCGGGATACAATGAGCAGTTCTTC

V: TRBV5-4
J: TRBJ2-6
size: .
D: TRBD2
CDR3: CAGTAGAAGANVLTF
DNA: TGTGCCGGAACAGCGGGAGCGGCTGGGGCCAACGTCCTGACTTTC

V: TRBV6-5
J: TRBJ2-7
size: .
D: .
CDR3: CASSLTAGEQYF
DNA: TGTGCCAGCAGTCTTACAGCAGGGGAGCAGTACTTC

V: TRBV9
J: TRBJ2-1
size: .
D: TRBD2
CDR3: CASSLAGTYNEQFF
DNA: TGTGCCAGCAGTTTAGCGGGAACCTACAATGAGCAGTTCTTC

V: TRBV4-3
J: TRBJ2-1
size: .
D: TRBD2
CDR3: CASSPTGLADTTMKQFF
DNA: TGCGCCAGCAGCCCTACGGGACTAGCGGACACTACAATGAAGCAGTTCTTC

V: TRBV7-9
J: TRBJ1-2
size: .
D: .
CDR3: CASSFQGNYGYTF
DNA: TGTGCCAGCAGCTTCCAGGGTAACTATGGCTACACCTTC

V: TRBV28
J: TRBJ1-2
size: .
D: .
CDR3: CASSSQGGGYTF
DNA: TGTGCCAGCAGTTCTCAGGGTGGTGGCTACACCTTC

V: TRBV18
J: TRBJ2-2
size: .
D: TRBD2
CDR3: CASSPRLARTHLNTGELFF
DNA: TGTGCCAGCTCACCACGACTAGCGAGGACACACCTGAACACCGGGGAGCTGTTTTTT

V: TRBV27
J: TRBJ2-2
size: .
D: TRBD1
CDR3: CASTRDRYTGELFF
DNA: TGTGCCAGCACCCGGGACAGATACACCGGGGAGCTGTTTTTT

V: TRBV15
J: TRBJ2-1
size: .
D: TRBD2
CDR3: CATTPRLAGGYNEQFF
DNA: TGTGCCACCACACCCAGGCTAGCGGGAGGCTACAATGAGCAGTTCTTC

V: TRBV18
J: TRBJ1-4
size: .
D: TRBD1
CDR3: CASSVGTDNEKLFF
DNA: TGTGCCAGCTCGGTAGGGACAGACAATGAAAAACTGTTTTTT